Listed below are T cell receptor beta chains from one sample, sequenced in a study of beta chain features in type 1 diabetes. Here immunoSEQ multiplex PCR was the method, and the copy in TCRdb shows in-frame clones only, minus some. The table shows 850,000 to 900,000 clones, with roughly a sixth occurring only once. The sample consisted of naive CD4+ T cells from blood. The receptors here all came from a woman aged 18-29 years in good health. The CDR3 runs from the conserved cysteine through the conserved F or W. D genes are given only for firm matches. Clone size is given for some rows only: seen once, a few or many times, or a class if the clone is expanded.

CDR3nt: TGTGCCAGCAGCTTAGTGCACGGACCCACAGATACGCAGTATTTT; CDR3aa: CASSLVHGPTDTQYF; d_gene: -; abundance: -; j_gene: TRBJ2-3; v_gene: TRBV7-2
CDR3nt: TGTGCCAGCAGTCAACCTCCAGGGGAAGCCTATGGCTACACCTTC; CDR3aa: CASSQPPGEAYGYTF; d_gene: -; abundance: -; j_gene: TRBJ1-2; v_gene: TRBV25-1
CDR3nt: TGTGCCAGCAGCGCACGAGGGGTTATTGAAGCTTTCTTT; CDR3aa: CASSARGVIEAFF; d_gene: -; abundance: few; j_gene: TRBJ1-1; v_gene: TRBV7-9
CDR3nt: TGTGCCAGCAGTTATCGGGACAGTACCTACGAGCAGTACTTC; CDR3aa: CASSYRDSTYEQYF; d_gene: TRBD1; abundance: -; j_gene: TRBJ2-7; v_gene: TRBV6-5
CDR3nt: TGTGCCAGCAGCTTTGGCCAGCCTGGGGCCAACGTCCTGACTTTC; CDR3aa: CASSFGQPGANVLTF; d_gene: -; abundance: -; j_gene: TRBJ2-6; v_gene: TRBV5-6
CDR3nt: TGTGCCAGCAGCTTAGGGCCTATCGGCTACAATGAGCAGTTCTTC; CDR3aa: CASSLGPIGYNEQFF; d_gene: -; abundance: few; j_gene: TRBJ2-1; v_gene: TRBV7-8
CDR3nt: TGTGCCACCAGCAGAGAAACCTCCTACGAGCAGTACTTC; CDR3aa: CATSRETSYEQYF; d_gene: -; abundance: few; j_gene: TRBJ2-7; v_gene: TRBV15
CDR3nt: TGTGCCAGCAGCTTAGCATCCGGTCCAGAGACCCAGTACTTC; CDR3aa: CASSLASGPETQYF; d_gene: -; abundance: -; j_gene: TRBJ2-5; v_gene: TRBV7-2
CDR3nt: TGTGCCAGCAGCCGCAATGGGGGAGCGGGAGCCCAAGAGACCCAGTACTTC; CDR3aa: CASSRNGGAGAQETQYF; d_gene: TRBD2; abundance: once; j_gene: TRBJ2-5; v_gene: TRBV7-2
CDR3nt: TGTGCCAGTTCAGGTCAGCAGCCGAGCACAGATACGCAGTATTTT; CDR3aa: CASSGQQPSTDTQYF; d_gene: -; abundance: -; j_gene: TRBJ2-3; v_gene: TRBV28
CDR3nt: TGCGCCAGCAGTGAAGGCACTAGCGGTTACAATGAGCAGTTCTTC; CDR3aa: CASSEGTSGYNEQFF; d_gene: TRBD2; abundance: -; j_gene: TRBJ2-1; v_gene: TRBV10-1
CDR3nt: TGTGCCAGTAGTCCTTCGGCCCCCGGGACTAGCGGGAGGGGAGATACGCAGTATTTT; CDR3aa: CASSPSAPGTSGRGDTQYF; d_gene: TRBD2; abundance: few; j_gene: TRBJ2-3; v_gene: TRBV19
CDR3nt: TGCGCCAGCAGAATGACTAGCGGGAGGTACGAGCAGTACTTC; CDR3aa: CASRMTSGRYEQYF; d_gene: TRBD2; abundance: few; j_gene: TRBJ2-7; v_gene: TRBV5-1
CDR3nt: TGCGCCAGCAGCTCGCCGGGGGAAGAGACCCAGTACTTC; CDR3aa: CASSSPGEETQYF; d_gene: -; abundance: few; j_gene: TRBJ2-5; v_gene: TRBV5-1
CDR3nt: TGTGCCAGTAGTACTAGCGTGTCCTCCTACAATGAGCAGTTCTTC; CDR3aa: CASSTSVSSYNEQFF; d_gene: -; abundance: few; j_gene: TRBJ2-1; v_gene: TRBV19
CDR3nt: TGCGCCAGCAGCCAAGATATGGGACAGGGGCAGAATGAGCAGTTCTTC; CDR3aa: CASSQDMGQGQNEQFF; d_gene: TRBD1; abundance: -; j_gene: TRBJ2-1; v_gene: TRBV4-3
CDR3nt: TGTGCCAGCTCACCTTTGCTAGCGGGAGGGAATGAGCAGTTCTTC; CDR3aa: CASSPLLAGGNEQFF; d_gene: TRBD2; abundance: few; j_gene: TRBJ2-1; v_gene: TRBV18
CDR3nt: TGTGCCAGCGGGACTAGGCCAAATACGCAGTATTTT; CDR3aa: CASGTRPNTQYF; d_gene: TRBD2; abundance: few; j_gene: TRBJ2-3; v_gene: TRBV7-2
CDR3nt: TGTGCCACTAGCGGCCGATCGGCAGATACGCAGTATTTT; CDR3aa: CATSGRSADTQYF; d_gene: TRBD2; abundance: few; j_gene: TRBJ2-3; v_gene: TRBV25-1
CDR3nt: TGTGCCAGCAGCTTAGAGACAGGAGGGTACTATGGCTACACCTTC; CDR3aa: CASSLETGGYYGYTF; d_gene: -; abundance: few; j_gene: TRBJ1-2; v_gene: TRBV7-2
CDR3nt: TGTGCCAGCAGTCACTCTAGCGGGAGGGCCTATGAGCAGTTCTTC; CDR3aa: CASSHSSGRAYEQFF; d_gene: TRBD2; abundance: -; j_gene: TRBJ2-1; v_gene: TRBV27
CDR3nt: TGCAGTGCTATGGGACGCCCGGAGCAGTACTTC; CDR3aa: CSAMGRPEQYF; d_gene: -; abundance: few; j_gene: TRBJ2-7; v_gene: TRBV20-1
CDR3nt: TGTGCCACCAGCCCGGCAGGGTCATGGCAGCCCCAGCATTTT; CDR3aa: CATSPAGSWQPQHF; d_gene: -; abundance: few; j_gene: TRBJ1-5; v_gene: TRBV15
CDR3nt: TGTGCCAGCAGCTTACGCGGCCCCGGGCACACCGGGGAGCTGTTTTTT; CDR3aa: CASSLRGPGHTGELFF; d_gene: -; abundance: few; j_gene: TRBJ2-2; v_gene: TRBV7-9
CDR3nt: TGCGCCAGCAGAAGACTAGCGGGAGGTGGCGAGCAGTACTTC; CDR3aa: CASRRLAGGGEQYF; d_gene: TRBD2; abundance: -; j_gene: TRBJ2-7; v_gene: TRBV4-3
CDR3nt: TGTGCCAGCAGCGGACTAGCGGGAGGGGCCGATACGCAGTATTTT; CDR3aa: CASSGLAGGADTQYF; d_gene: TRBD2; abundance: -; j_gene: TRBJ2-3; v_gene: TRBV7-3
CDR3nt: TGTGCCAGCTACAGGGGTTGGGGCAATCAGCCCCAGCATTTT; CDR3aa: CASYRGWGNQPQHF; d_gene: TRBD1; abundance: -; j_gene: TRBJ1-5; v_gene: TRBV19
CDR3nt: TGCGCCAGCAGCGGCCCTGGCGGACCTGACGCAGATACGCAGTATTTT; CDR3aa: CASSGPGGPDADTQYF; d_gene: -; abundance: -; j_gene: TRBJ2-3; v_gene: TRBV5-1
CDR3nt: TGTGCCAGTAGTATACGAGCGGCATCCTATGGCTACACCTTC; CDR3aa: CASSIRAASYGYTF; d_gene: -; abundance: -; j_gene: TRBJ1-2; v_gene: TRBV19
CDR3nt: TGTGCCAGCAGTCTGACAGGGGTCGGGACCGGGGAGCTGTTTTTT; CDR3aa: CASSLTGVGTGELFF; d_gene: TRBD1; abundance: -; j_gene: TRBJ2-2; v_gene: TRBV6-1